The 31 T cell receptor beta chains in this list originate from one sample, sequenced in a study of T cell responses to AZD1222 COVID-19 vaccine (dated by TCRdb to 2020 to 2023). Receptor libraries were prepared by the immunoSEQ multiplex PCR assay. The source is immuneACCESS, and TCRdb retained only in-frame sequences with V and J called. Part of the clones is not carried over; for the studies checked, unresolved V genes explain less than half of this, and the remainder is unexplained. The table for this sample lists 90,000 to 150,000 clones; 80% to 95% of them were counted only once. The biggest ten clones account for 3.5% to 4.5% of the sample. Read against the paper, the sample's time point label means: about 28 days (+/-7) after the second vaccine dose. The sample's treatment or condition label is to be understood as: meningococcal conjugate vaccine given as trial control. The sequencing here drew on peripheral blood, taken 28 days after the second dose of the MenACWY control vaccine. Receptors originate from an adult who received the MenACWY meningococcal vaccine as a control.

V gene TRBV2 combines with J gene TRBJ1-3; tentatively, D is TRBD1 (6 bases). Germline V lookup: CDR1 SNHLY, CDR2 FYNNEI. Trimming removed 3 bases at V and 3 bases at J, with 12 bases between. The CDR3 is 15 residues long. DNA of the CDR3: TGTGCCAGCAGTGACCGGGGGCCAAGTGGAAACACCATATATTTT. Translating it yields CASSDRGPSGNTIYF.

This chain uses TRBV2 with TRBJ1-1; 9 bases are a match to TRBD1. This CDR3 contains 14 residues. Unmatched junction bases numbered 3, after V lost 6 bases and J lost 1 base. Per the germline V gene, CDR1 is SNHLY and CDR2 is FYNNEI. CDR3 nucleotide sequence: TGTGCCAGCAGAGGACAGGGGAAGAACACTGAAGCTTTCTTT. This gives the protein CASRGQGKNTEAFF.

The chain is built from TRBV7-9 and TRBJ2-2; D unclear. Trimming removed 1 base at V and 7 bases at J, with 7 bases between. This CDR3 is 13 amino acids long. The germline CDR1 and CDR2 sequences are SEHNR and FQNEAQ (reference sequence). CDR3 loop: CASSLVAVGELFF. The CDR3 DNA reads as TGTGCCAGCAGCTTAGTGGCAGTCGGGGAGCTGTTTTTT.

The CDR3 sequence is CASRSARGSYEQYF. The CDR3 bases are TGTGCCAGCAGATCGGCTAGGGGTTCCTACGAGCAGTACTTC. The V and J genes are TRBV27 and TRBJ2-7; tentative D call: TRBD1 (5 bases). Germline CDR1 is MNHEY and CDR2 is SMNVEV (reference sequence). V gave up 6 bases and J gave up 1 base, with 13 bases separating them. The CDR3 is made up of 14 amino acids.

V is TRBV2 and J is TRBJ1-2; D unresolved. The ends were cut back, 6 bases at V and 5 bases at J, with 13 bases in the middle. The CDR3 has 13 residues. Germline CDR1 SNHLY, CDR2 FYNNEI. CDR3 sequence reads: CASSLTEGYGYTF. The CDR3 DNA reads as TGTGCCAGCAGCCTGACCGAGGGTTATGGCTACACCTTC.

On this clone: The same CDR3 can be traced to other DNA sequences in this sample. The gene calls are TRBV28 and TRBJ2-1, with D uncertain. V was cut by 3 bases and J by 1 base, with 10 bases left in between. The CDR3 sequence is 15 residues long. Germline loops: CDR1 MDHEN, CDR2 SYDVKM. The CDR3 region is CASSLSSVSYNEQFF. CDR3 DNA sequence: TGTGCCAGCAGTTTGTCCAGCGTATCCTACAATGAGCAGTTCTTC.

This chain connects TRBV5-1 to TRBJ2-7, with D possibly matching TRBD2 (6 bases). Trimming took off 1 base at V and 2 bases at J, with 13 bases between the two ends. The CDR3 length is 15 residues. Per germline, CDR1 SGHRS and CDR2 YFSETQ. CDR3 coding DNA: TGCGCCAGCAGCTTGCGAAGCGGGCCCACCTACGAGCAGTACTTC. Encoded protein: CASSLRSGPTYEQYF. The full variable domain, in which reference TRBV5-1 and TRBJ2-7 provide the parts outside the CDR3, is KAGVTQTPRYLIKTRGQQVTLSCSPISGHRSVSWYQQTPGQGLQFLFEYFSETQRNKGNFPGRFSGRQFSNSRSEMNVSTLELGDSALYLCASSLRSGPTYEQYFGPGTRLTVT.

The rearrangement uses TRBV12-3 or TRBV12-4 and TRBJ2-1, with TRBD2 identical over 7 bases. CDR3 length equals 13 residues. The ends lost 4 bases at V and 7 bases at J; junction bases unmatched: 4. This CDR3 is CASSSLGGNEQFF. The CDR3 coding sequence is TGTGCCAGCAGTTCCCTCGGGGGGAATGAGCAGTTCTTC.

The chain uses TRBV21-1 and TRBJ2-2; the table's D call, TRBD1, was not checked against the DNA. TRBV21-1 is shown as a pseudogene. This CDR3 is 16 amino acids long. CDR3 nucleotide sequence: TGTGCCAGCAGCAAAGAGGAACAGGGGAACACCGGGGAGCTGTTTTTT. This translates into CASSKEEQGNTGELFF.

The chain links TRBV20-1 to TRBJ2-7, with D unclear. The CDR3 is made up of 10 amino acids. Trimming cost V 6 bases and J 6 bases, with 9 bases left between them. Germline V CDR1 and CDR2: DFQATT, SNEGSKA (reference sequence). The CDR3: CSAALGEQYF. In DNA, the CDR3 is TGCAGTGCGGCCCTTGGCGAGCAGTACTTC.

The chain is built from TRBV18 and TRBJ2-1; 7 positions match TRBD1. Germline V gene lookup returns CDR1 KGHSH and CDR2 LQKENI. This CDR3 region has 15 residues. Germline trimming cut 2 bases from V and 2 bases from J; bases unmatched to any gene: 3. CDR3 nucleotide sequence: TGTGCCAGCTCACCAACGCAGGGGGCCTACAATGAGCAGTTCTTC. Protein product: CASSPTQGAYNEQFF.

The CDR3 DNA follows: TGCGCCAGCAGCTTGAGGGTCGGGACAGGCTATGGCTACACCTTC. Its translation is CASSLRVGTGYGYTF. This chain links TRBV5-1 with TRBJ1-2; 8 positions agree with TRBD1. The CDR3 is 15 residues long. CDR1 SGHRS and CDR2 YFSETQ come from the germline V gene. J was trimmed by 4 bases and V by 1 base; bases with no gene match: 6.

This chain joins TRBV4-1 and TRBJ1-2; D gene uncertain. Per germline, CDR1 MGHRA and CDR2 YSYEKL. V lost 1 base, J lost 0 bases, and 3 bases lay in between. The CDR3 totals 13 residues. CDR3 in amino acids: CASSQGPNYGYTF. In DNA form, the CDR3 reads TGCGCCAGCAGCCAAGGCCCTAACTATGGCTACACCTTC.

This rearrangement joins TRBV27 to TRBJ2-2; D unclear. Germline V gene sequence: CDR1 MNHEY, CDR2 SMNVEV (reference sequence). This CDR3 has 16 amino acids. Trimming cost V 2 bases and J 0 bases, with 10 bases left between them. CDR3 in amino acids: CASSLRQTANTGELFF. CDR3 sequence (DNA): TGTGCCAGCAGTTTACGGCAGACCGCGAACACCGGGGAGCTGTTTTTT.

The chain joins TRBV7-9 to TRBJ1-4; D might be TRBD1 (6 bases). Between the trimmed V and J ends, which lost 5 bases and 3 bases, there was a span of 13 bases. Germline CDR1 and CDR2: SEHNR and FQNEAQ (reference sequence). This CDR3 contains 15 residues. CDR3 nucleotide sequence: TGTGCCAGCAGCCCGGGGGACAAGTCTAATGAAAAACTGTTTTTT. As protein: CASSPGDKSNEKLFF. Based on the CDR3 plus reference TRBV7-9 and TRBJ1-4, the full variable domain is DTGVSQNPRHKITKRGQNVTFRCDPISEHNRLYWYRQTLGQGPEFLTYFQNEAQLEKSRLLSDRFSAERPKGSFSTLEIQRTEQGDSAMYLCASSPGDKSNEKLFFGSGTQLSVL.

The V call is TRBV6-2 or TRBV6-3, the J call TRBJ1-3, with a tentative D call TRBD1 (6 bases). The germline CDR1 and CDR2 sequences are MNHEY and SVGEGT. This CDR3 comprises 15 residues. V lost 5 bases and J lost 0, with 11 bases in between. CDR3 in DNA: TGTGCCAGCAGTACCGGGACATCCTCTGGAAACACCATATATTTT. It is translated as CASSTGTSSGNTIYF.

This chain joins TRBV6-1 and TRBJ1-5; the match to TRBD1 covers 7 bases. The V segment lost 3 bases and the J segment 5 bases; nucleotides outside the gene matches: 10. This CDR3 contains 16 residues. CDR1 and CDR2 from the germline V gene are MNHNS and SASEGT. CDR3 residues: CASSDLGRGVDQPQHF. The CDR3 DNA reads as TGTGCCAGCAGTGATTTGGGCAGGGGGGTTGATCAGCCCCAGCATTTT.

This rearrangement joins TRBV28 to TRBJ1-6, with TRBD1 as a possible D gene (6 bases). Looked up from germline, CDR1 is MDHEN and CDR2 is SYDVKM. This CDR3 contains 15 residues. V was pared by 5 bases and J by 10 bases, with 18 bases between. The CDR3 DNA reads TGTGCCAGCAGTCGAACGACAGGTGGTTTATCACCCCTCCACTTT. Residues: CASSRTTGGLSPLHF.

The CDR3 DNA is TGTGCCAGCGAAGGGGGAAAGGAGACCCAGTACTTC. This codes for CASEGGKETQYF. The chain has TRBV28 and TRBJ2-5, with D perhaps matching TRBD1 (6 bases). Trimming pared 8 bases from V and 5 bases from J, leaving 12 bases between. CDR1 is MDHEN, CDR2 SYDVKM, per germline. The CDR3 has 12 amino acids. The full variable domain, rest sourced from reference TRBV28 and TRBJ2-5, is DVKVTQSSRYLVKRTGEKVFLECVQDMDHENMFWYRQDPGLGLRLIYFSYDVKMKEKGDIPEGYSVSREKKERFSLILESASTNQTSMYLCASEGGKETQYFGPGTRLLVL.

The chain carries TRBV19 and TRBJ1-5, with a possible D match to TRBD1 (5 bases). The CDR3 spans 15 residues. Germline CDR1 and CDR2: LNHDA and SQIVND (reference sequence). The germline V and J ends were trimmed by 3 bases and 5 bases, with 14 bases remaining between them. The CDR3 nucleotides read TGTGCCAGTAGTATTGGGGTTGGGGACCATCAGCCCCAGCATTTT. This sequence encodes CASSIGVGDHQPQHF.

The chain is built from TRBV29-1 and TRBJ2-5; 7 bases line up with TRBD1. Unmatched junction bases numbered 5, after V lost 6 bases and J lost 1 base. CDR1 is SQVTM and CDR2 is ANQGSEA in the germline V gene. This CDR3 is 13 amino acids long. This chain's CDR3 is CSVGTASQETQYF. Written as DNA, the CDR3 is TGCAGCGTAGGGACAGCGTCCCAAGAGACCCAGTACTTC.

The V call is TRBV30, the J call TRBJ2-7; a weak D match, TRBD2 (7 bases). Trimming took off 5 bases at V and 2 bases at J, with 16 bases between the two ends. The CDR3 has 14 amino acids. From germline, CDR1 is GTSNPN and CDR2 SVGIG (reference sequence). CDR3 residues: CAWALGGAAYEQYF. CDR3 sequence (DNA): TGTGCCTGGGCGCTGGGGGGGGCGGCCTACGAGCAGTACTTC.

Regarding this clone: The same CDR3 also results from other DNA sequences found in this sample. The chain employs TRBV6-5 and TRBJ2-5; D unclear. Germline loops: CDR1 MNHEY, CDR2 SVGAGI. CDR3 size: 14 residues. Trimming cost V 3 bases and J 5 bases, with 13 bases left between them. CDR3 sequence: CASSYSGDWETQYF. CDR3 nucleotides: TGTGCCAGCAGTTATAGTGGAGATTGGGAGACCCAGTACTTC.

This chain links TRBV6-2 or TRBV6-3 with TRBJ2-2; possible D gene TRBD1, 6 bases. Germline V CDR1 and CDR2: MNHEY, SVGEGT. The V and J ends lost 3 bases and 6 bases respectively, with 26 bases between them. This CDR3 has 19 amino acids. The CDR3 bases are TGTGCCAGCAGTTATTCGCCCCTAGGGACATTGAGGATTTCCGGGGAGCTGTTTTTT. Translation gives CASSYSPLGTLRISGELFF.

The chain combines TRBV6-5 with TRBJ1-2, with D tentatively TRBD1 (5 bases). This CDR3 contains 14 residues. Trimming removed 0 bases from V and 4 bases from J, with 9 bases in between. Germline CDR1 reads MNHEY; CDR2 reads SVGAGI. The CDR3 nucleotides are TGTGCCAGCAGTTACTCGGGGACGGCCTATGGCTACACCTTC. Protein: CASSYSGTAYGYTF.

This chain connects TRBV5-1 to TRBJ2-2, with 12 bases that match TRBD1. Germline assignment: CDR1 SGHRS and CDR2 YFSETQ. V lost 5 bases, J lost 7 bases, and 6 bases stayed unmatched. CDR3 length: 15 amino acids. The CDR3 is CASSTGQGAGGELFF. The CDR3 coding sequence is TGCGCCAGCAGTACGGGACAGGGGGCAGGCGGGGAGCTGTTTTTT.

V and J are TRBV15 and TRBJ2-5, with 7 bases matching TRBD2. V was clipped by 1 base and J by 7 bases; unmatched bases: 6. Per the germline V gene, CDR1 is LNHNV and CDR2 is YYDKDF (reference sequence). The CDR3 consists of 14 residues. This CDR3 reads CATSRGGSSGTQYF. CDR3 nucleotide sequence: TGTGCCACCAGCAGAGGCGGGAGTTCGGGGACCCAGTACTTC.

The chain carries TRBV4-2 and TRBJ2-7; TRBD2 matches at 7 bases. CDR1 LGHNA and CDR2 YNFKEQ come from the germline V gene. The CDR3 sequence is 14 residues long. The junction had 9 bases not matched to a gene; V was cut back by 5 bases and J by 5 bases. Here the CDR3 DNA reads TGTGCCAGCAGCTCTAGGACTAGTAACCACGAGCAGTACTTC. Its protein is CASSSRTSNHEQYF.

Here the CDR3 reads CASRERVGTDTQYF. In DNA form, the CDR3 reads TGTGCCAGCAGGGAAAGGGTAGGCACAGATACGCAGTATTTT. The rearrangement uses TRBV2 and TRBJ2-3, with D unclear. This CDR3 comprises 14 residues. The V gene's germline CDR1 is SNHLY and CDR2 FYNNEI. Trimming left V 6 bases short and J 1 base short, with 11 bases between.

In its sample, this clone was seen a few times. This chain joins TRBV19 and TRBJ2-1; TRBD1 aligns across 7 bases. V lost 3 bases to trimming and J lost 4 bases; unmatched junction nucleotides: 0. The CDR3 covers 13 residues. CDR1 LNHDA and CDR2 SQIVND come from the germline V gene (reference sequence). Here the CDR3 DNA reads TGTGCCAGTAGTATGGGACAGTACAATGAGCAGTTCTTC. Translating gives CASSMGQYNEQFF.

This chain connects TRBV6-1 to TRBJ1-5; maybe TRBD1 (5 bases). Between the trimmed V and J ends, which lost 0 bases and 4 bases, there was a span of 13 bases. Germline CDR1 and CDR2: MNHNS and SASEGT. This CDR3 is built from 16 residues. The CDR3 region is CASSEASTVWNQPQHF. The CDR3 DNA is TGTGCCAGCAGTGAAGCGTCGACAGTTTGGAATCAGCCCCAGCATTTT.